The 19 T cell receptor beta chains given below trace back to one sample, sequenced in a study of Ad26.COV2.S vaccination and SARS-CoV-2 variants. The data were produced by immunoSEQ multiplex PCR, yet TCRdb's version contains in-frame clones alone and is incomplete. This table holds around 370,000 clones, 92% found once. Sequenced material: peripheral blood, taken after recovery from COVID-19. The source is a human donor who had recovered from COVID-19.

The chain employs TRBV4-3 and TRBJ2-6; D could derive from TRBD1 or TRBD2 (5 bases each). V lost 3 bases and J lost 8, with 11 bases in between. CDR1 is LGHNA and CDR2 is YSLEER in the germline V gene. CDR3 length: 14 residues. The CDR3, as DNA: TGCGCCAGCAGCCAGTGGGACGATACCAACGTCCTGACTTTC. It specifies CASSQWDDTNVLTF.

V and J are TRBV4-3 and TRBJ2-5; no firm D call. Looked up from germline, CDR1 is LGHNA and CDR2 is YSLEER. The CDR3 runs 13 residues. Trimming pared 5 bases from V and 1 base from J, leaving 8 bases between. Here the CDR3 reads CASSGSRQETQYF. In nucleotides, the CDR3 is TGCGCCAGCAGCGGTTCCCGCCAAGAGACCCAGTACTTC.

V is TRBV6-6 and J is TRBJ2-5, with unresolved D. The CDR3 is 13 amino acids. The germline V gene has CDR1 MNHNY and CDR2 SVGAGI (reference sequence). V lost 6 bases and J 3 bases, leaving 11 bases between the germline ends. The CDR3 here is CASSPTPKETQYF. The CDR3 region has the DNA TGTGCCAGCAGCCCCACCCCCAAAGAGACCCAGTACTTC.

This chain uses TRBV6-1 with TRBJ1-3; D not resolved. The CDR3 has 14 residues. From germline, CDR1 is MNHNS and CDR2 SASEGT. Trimming took 3 bases from V and 0 from J, leaving 6 bases between them. The CDR3 DNA reads as TGTGCCAGCAGTGAGTGGTCCTCTGGAAACACCATATATTTT. Encoded protein: CASSEWSSGNTIYF.

This clone was seen once. This rearrangement joins TRBV2 to TRBJ2-3, with 8 bases that match TRBD2. CDR3 length: 15 amino acids. The trim removed 6 bases at V and 6 bases at J, leaving 11 bases unmatched. Germline CDR1 SNHLY, CDR2 FYNNEI. CDR3 coding DNA: TGTGCCAGCAGGATAGCGGGGTCAGGGTGGGATACGCAGTATTTT. This codes for CASRIAGSGWDTQYF.

The rearrangement uses TRBV7-9 and TRBJ1-2; D gene ambiguous. In germline, CDR1 is SEHNR, CDR2 FQNEAQ (reference sequence). Trimming stripped 7 bases from V and 4 bases from J, with 19 bases between. The CDR3 runs to 15 residues. In nucleotides, the CDR3 is TGTGCCAGCACCATAGAGGCCAGGACTTCCTATGGCTACACCTTC. It specifies CASTIEARTSYGYTF.

This chain connects TRBV6-2 or TRBV6-3 to TRBJ2-1; possible D gene TRBD1, 6 bases. Germline V gene lookup returns CDR1 MNHEY and CDR2 SVGEGT. The CDR3 is 15 amino acids. With 1 base removed from V and 4 bases from J, the gap between germline ends came to 11 bases. The CDR3 nucleotides are TGTGCCAGCAGTTACTTGGACAGTCCGTACAATGAGCAGTTCTTC. Its translation: CASSYLDSPYNEQFF.

The gene calls are TRBV27 and TRBJ2-3; the match to TRBD2 covers 8 bases. This CDR3 is built from 15 residues. CDR1 and CDR2 (germline): MNHEY, SMNVEV (reference sequence). J gave up 6 bases and V 3 bases, and 8 bases lay outside the gene matches. The CDR3 DNA reads TGTGCCAGCAGTTTGACGGGGGGGCTAGGGGATACGCAGTATTTT. It specifies CASSLTGGLGDTQYF.

V gene TRBV27 combines with J gene TRBJ2-2, with D possibly being TRBD2 (6 bases). Germline values: CDR1 MNHEY, CDR2 SMNVEV (reference sequence). V lost 4 bases to trimming and J lost 8 bases, with 11 bases between them. The CDR3 is 13 amino acids. The chain's CDR3 is CASSWRDVGELFF. The CDR3 nucleotides are TGTGCCAGCAGTTGGAGGGACGTGGGGGAGCTGTTTTTT.

The chain joins TRBV2 to TRBJ2-2; a weak D match, TRBD2 (7 bases). Germline CDR1 SNHLY, CDR2 FYNNEI. The V end lost 4 bases, the J end lost 6 bases, and 9 bases lay between the germline ends. The CDR3 is 13 amino acids. The CDR3 protein is CASSGGGSGELFF. Written as DNA, the CDR3 is TGTGCCAGCAGTGGGGGGGGCTCCGGGGAGCTGTTTTTT.

The chain has TRBV11-2 and TRBJ2-3, with D hard to call. This CDR3 has 16 amino acids. Per the germline V gene, CDR1 is SGHAT and CDR2 is FQNNGV. Trimming took 0 bases from V and 0 from J, leaving 10 bases between them. Here the CDR3 reads CASSLDQARSTDTQYF. CDR3 nucleotide sequence: TGTGCCAGCAGCTTAGATCAGGCCAGAAGCACAGATACGCAGTATTTT.

As regards this clone: Other DNA sequences from this sample encode an identical CDR3 as well. This chain connects TRBV27 to TRBJ1-5; D ambiguous. This CDR3 has 15 amino acids. Trimming removed 0 bases from V and 0 bases from J, with 6 bases in between. The germline V gene has CDR1 MNHEY and CDR2 SMNVEV (reference sequence). The CDR3 DNA reads as TGTGCCAGCAGTTTATCGGGCTATAGCAATCAGCCCCAGCATTTT. Its protein product is CASSLSGYSNQPQHF.

This clone was observed once. This chain uses TRBV5-1 with TRBJ1-2, with D perhaps TRBD1 (5 bases). With 4 bases removed from V and 4 bases from J, the gap between germline ends came to 17 bases. CDR3 size: 15 residues. Germline loops: CDR1 SGHRS, CDR2 YFSETQ. The DNA of the CDR3 is TGCGCCAGCAGCCCCGGGCAGGGACGCGGCTATGGCTACACCTTC. Its protein product is CASSPGQGRGYGYTF.

The chain links TRBV27 to TRBJ2-3, with TRBD1 identical over 9 bases. From germline, CDR1 is MNHEY and CDR2 SMNVEV (reference sequence). CDR3 size: 17 residues. V was pared by 4 bases and J by 6 bases, with 14 bases of the junction left unmatched. CDR3 nucleotide sequence: TGTGCCAGCAGTTCCCGCCCGAGGGGACAGGGATTTGATACGCAGTATTTT. Its translation is CASSSRPRGQGFDTQYF.

This clone occurred a few times. The chain carries TRBV13 and TRBJ2-5; D is uncertain. Trimming cost V 3 bases and J 1 base, with 0 bases left between them. CDR3 length: 11 residues. CDR1 is PRHDT and CDR2 is FYEKMQ in the germline V gene (reference sequence). CDR3 loop: CASSFQETQYF. CDR3 in DNA: TGTGCCAGCAGCTTCCAAGAGACCCAGTACTTC.

The chain carries TRBV19 and TRBJ1-6; D is uncertain. V lost 5 bases and J 11 bases, leaving 19 bases between the germline ends. Looked up from germline, CDR1 is LNHDA and CDR2 is SQIVND (reference sequence). This CDR3 comprises 15 residues. CDR3 sequence: CASSRLVDGRPPLHF. The CDR3 nucleotides are TGTGCCAGTAGTCGTTTAGTGGACGGCCGCCCACCCCTCCACTTT.

The rearrangement links TRBV12-5 to TRBJ2-3, with TRBD1 as a possible D gene (6 bases). This CDR3 is 14 amino acids long. CDR1 and CDR2 (germline): LGHNT, FRNRAP. The V end lost 3 bases, the J end lost 0 bases, and 7 bases lay between the germline ends. The CDR3, as DNA: TGTGCTAGTGGTTTCGGACAGAGCACAGATACGCAGTATTTT. This codes for CASGFGQSTDTQYF.

The V and J genes are TRBV24-1 and TRBJ2-3; 7 bases are shared with TRBD1. CDR3 length: 14 amino acids. The V gene end was trimmed by 3 bases and the J gene end by 4 bases; junction bases not matched to a gene: 3. The germline CDR1 and CDR2 sequences are KGHDR and SFDVKD. Here the CDR3 reads CATSDGTVPDTQYF. The CDR3 DNA reads TGTGCCACCAGTGATGGGACAGTGCCAGATACGCAGTATTTT.

This chain joins TRBV12-3 or TRBV12-4 and TRBJ2-2; no reliable D call. The CDR3 spans 13 residues. Trimming removed 2 bases at V and 6 bases at J, with 7 bases between. CDR3 coding DNA: TGTGCCAGCAGTTTACGAGTTTCCGGGGAGCTGTTTTTT. Translating gives CASSLRVSGELFF.